This T cell receptor (beta chain) is drawn from a study of CD8 T cells in ankylosing spondylitis. Study-wide findings and caveats: Typical of ankylosing spondylitis blood, it appeared, was a TCR beta motif of 7 or 8 highly homologous variants. In ankylosing spondylitis patients, matched synovial fluid reportedly showed significant enrichment of disease-linked clones. Clones linked to the disease showed a CD8+ phenotype. They occurred at relatively low frequencies in peripheral blood.

Preparation of TCR beta libraries was done by quantitative 5'-RACE with molecular barcodes. One entry per CDR3 protein results from TCRdb running MiXCR on the 5' RACE reads. The sample holds 250,000 to 300,000 distinct CDR3 sequences, approximately 20% seen once. The table lists this clonotype with a few counts. No antigen is known for it. Trimming took off 5 bases at V and 4 bases at J, with 31 bases between the two ends. CDR3 length: 20 residues. CDR1 SGHAT and CDR2 FQDESV come from the germline V gene (reference sequence). Sequenced input: blood, either unsorted or a sorted T cell fraction (not recorded which). This clonotype was obtained from a male donor with ankylosing spondylitis or in good health (not recorded which). The chain carries TRBV11-1 and TRBJ2-3, with D tentatively TRBD1 or TRBD2 (5 bases each). CDR3 sequence reads: CASSPQGPLPPARGSDTQYF. Here the CDR3 DNA reads TGTGCCAGCAGCCCCCAGGGACCGTTGCCCCCAGCGAGGGGTTCAGATACGCAGTATTTT.